The 25 T cell receptor beta chains in this list originate from one sample, sequenced in a study of blood T cell repertoires in COVID-19. The method was immunoSEQ multiplex PCR; TCRdb's version includes in-frame clones alone and lacks a portion of them. The data show about 330,000 clones, with roughly 85% seen just once and around 7.2% held by the top ten. The specimen sequenced was peripheral blood. The receptors originated from a human donor in a cohort sampled during active COVID-19.

The rearrangement uses TRBV10-3 and TRBJ2-1, with 10 nucleotides matching TRBD1. The V segment lost 6 bases and the J segment 7 bases; nucleotides outside the gene matches: 6. The germline V gene encodes CDR1 ENHRY and CDR2 SYGVKD. The length of the CDR3 is 14 residues. The CDR3: CAIRGGDRGNEQFF. In DNA, the CDR3 is TGTGCCATCAGGGGAGGGGACAGGGGAAATGAGCAGTTCTTC.

The chain employs TRBV2 and TRBJ2-5, with D perhaps TRBD1 (6 bases). V was cut by 3 bases and J by 4 bases, with 15 bases left in between. This CDR3 is 15 amino acids long. CDR1 and CDR2 (germline): SNHLY, FYNNEI. CDR3 sequence: CASSDEAGERETQYF. The CDR3 nucleotides read TGTGCCAGCAGTGATGAGGCAGGGGAGCGAGAGACCCAGTACTTC.

V and J are TRBV12-5 and TRBJ1-2, with 7 positions matching TRBD1. This CDR3 comprises 17 residues. After removal of 1 base from V and 0 bases from J, the junction contained 8 bases not matched to a gene. Per germline, CDR1 LGHNT and CDR2 FRNRAP. CDR3 coding DNA: TGTGCTAGTGGTTTGGGGGGTGTAGGGACAGCTAACTATGGCTACACCTTC. Its protein is CASGLGGVGTANYGYTF.

The chain combines TRBV19 with TRBJ1-4, with 8 bases aligning to TRBD1. The CDR3 consists of 16 residues. After removal of 4 bases from V and 2 bases from J, the junction contained 6 bases not matched to a gene. Germline CDR1 LNHDA, CDR2 SQIVND (reference sequence). The CDR3 DNA reads TGTGCCAGTAGTAGGACAGGGAGGGCGACTAATGAAAAACTGTTTTTT. It specifies CASSRTGRATNEKLFF. The whole variable domain, filled in from reference TRBV19 and TRBJ1-4, reads DGGITQSPKYLFRKEGQNVTLSCEQNLNHDAMYWYRQDPGQGLRLIYYSQIVNDFQKGDIAEGYSVSREKKESFPLTVTSAQKNPTAFYLCASSRTGRATNEKLFFGSGTQLSVL.

The chain joins TRBV5-1 to TRBJ2-1; D is perhaps TRBD2 (5 bases). Trimming shortened V by 1 base and J by 4 bases, and 12 bases separated the two germline ends. There are 15 residues in the CDR3. CDR1 and CDR2 (germline): SGHRS, YFSETQ. The CDR3 bases are TGCGCCAGCAGCTTGTCGGCGGGTTTTTACAATGAGCAGTTCTTC. This encodes CASSLSAGFYNEQFF.

The chain links TRBV7-3 to TRBJ2-1; D possibly corresponds to TRBD2 (6 bases). The germline V and J ends were trimmed by 1 base and 3 bases, with 7 bases remaining between them. The CDR3 runs to 14 residues. The germline V gene has CDR1 SGHTA and CDR2 FQGTGA. The CDR3 is CASSLMGLYNEQFF. The DNA for the CDR3 is TGTGCCAGCAGCTTAATGGGACTCTACAATGAGCAGTTCTTC. Looking up the rest from reference TRBV7-3 and TRBJ2-1 gives the full variable domain: GAGVSQTPSNKVTEKGKYVELRCDPISGHTALYWYRQSLGQGPEFLIYFQGTGAADDSGLPNDRFFAVRPEGSVSTLKIQRTERGDSAVYLCASSLMGLYNEQFFGPGTRLTVL.

Concerning this clone itself: A read error may explain this, as a much larger clone is one base away. V and J are TRBV11-2 and TRBJ1-1; D possibly corresponds to TRBD1 (5 bases). Per the germline V gene, CDR1 is SGHAT and CDR2 is FQNNGV. This CDR3 is 13 amino acids long. Trimming stripped 2 bases from V and 1 base from J, with 5 bases between. CDR3 protein: CASSLTGNTEAFF. CDR3 nucleotide sequence: TGTGCCAGCAGCTTAACAGGGAACACTGAAGCTTTCTTT.

The CDR3 DNA follows: TGTGCCAGCAGTGAAGCCTGGACAGGGACTAGCAATCAGCCCCAGCATTTT. Its protein is CASSEAWTGTSNQPQHF. The chain carries TRBV6-1 and TRBJ1-5, with TRBD1 matching 8 bases. CDR1 is MNHNS, CDR2 SASEGT, per germline. J gave up 0 bases and V 0 bases, and 4 bases lay outside the gene matches. The CDR3 consists of 17 residues.

The rearrangement links TRBV6-5 to TRBJ1-3, with 7 bases that match TRBD1. This CDR3 region has 14 residues. The germline V gene has CDR1 MNHEY and CDR2 SVGAGI. The trim removed 6 bases at V and 1 base at J, leaving 3 bases unmatched. CDR3 sequence reads: CASRQTGSGNTIYF. CDR3 nucleotides: TGTGCCAGCAGACAGACAGGGTCTGGAAACACCATATATTTT.

V and J are TRBV21-1 and TRBJ2-3; the table names TRBD2, a call not compared with the DNA. TRBV21-1 constitutes a pseudogene. The CDR3 runs 14 residues. CDR3 protein: CASSKEAVTDTQYF. In DNA form, the CDR3 reads TGTGCCAGCAGCAAAGAAGCCGTCACAGATACGCAGTATTTT.

This chain connects TRBV7-8 to TRBJ2-3, with D possibly TRBD2 on 5 matching bases. Trimming pared 4 bases from V and 9 bases from J, leaving 11 bases between. CDR1 is SGHVS, CDR2 FQNEAQ, per germline. The CDR3 is made up of 12 amino acids. The CDR3 bases are TGTGCCAGCAGCTCTAACCGCGGGACGCAGTATTTT. Amino acid sequence: CASSSNRGTQYF.

This clone appeared once. The genes are TRBV14 and TRBJ1-4, with 8 bases that match TRBD1. V lost 2 bases to trimming and J lost 3 bases; unmatched junction nucleotides: 2. This CDR3 is built from 15 residues. Germline V lookup: CDR1 SGHDN, CDR2 FVKESK. Here the CDR3 reads CASSQNRGANEKLFF. CDR3 DNA sequence: TGTGCCAGCAGCCAAAACAGGGGGGCTAATGAAAAACTGTTTTTT.

V is TRBV19 and J is TRBJ2-3; 8 nucleotides line up with TRBD2. The germline V gene encodes CDR1 LNHDA and CDR2 SQIVND (reference sequence). The junction had 1 base not matched to a gene; V was cut back by 4 bases and J by 1 base. This CDR3 is 14 amino acids long. The CDR3 sequence is CASSTRGGTDTQYF. DNA of the CDR3: TGTGCCAGTAGTACGCGGGGGGGCACAGATACGCAGTATTTT. Using reference TRBV19 and TRBJ2-3 for the parts outside the CDR3, the full variable domain is DGGITQSPKYLFRKEGQNVTLSCEQNLNHDAMYWYRQDPGQGLRLIYYSQIVNDFQKGDIAEGYSVSREKKESFPLTVTSAQKNPTAFYLCASSTRGGTDTQYFGPGTRLTVL.

This chain links TRBV9 with TRBJ1-5, with D possibly being TRBD1 (5 bases). V was clipped by 3 bases and J by 0 bases, with 13 bases between them. Germline CDR1 and CDR2: SGDLS and YYNGEE. The CDR3 extends over 16 amino acids. The CDR3 sequence: CASSAGGAYSNQPQHF. CDR3 coding DNA: TGTGCCAGCAGCGCGGGCGGGGCCTATAGCAATCAGCCCCAGCATTTT.

This clone was detected once. The V gene is TRBV5-1, the J gene TRBJ2-1; TRBD1 is a possible D gene (5 bases). This CDR3 is built from 16 residues. Germline CDR1 and CDR2: SGHRS and YFSETQ. V lost 3 bases and J lost 4, with 17 bases in between. CDR3 loop: CASSSSTVGVYNEQFF. DNA for the CDR3: TGCGCCAGCAGCTCGTCGACGGTAGGGGTATACAATGAGCAGTTCTTC.

The J gene is TRBJ2-2, the V gene TRBV11-2; 7 bases agree with TRBD1. The CDR3 totals 14 residues. Germline CDR1 and CDR2: SGHAT and FQNNGV. V shed 1 base, J shed 5 bases, and the junction held 1 base outside the gene matches. CDR3 DNA sequence: TGTGCCAGCAGCTTAGGACAGGGTACCGGGGAGCTGTTTTTT. Residues: CASSLGQGTGELFF. Using reference TRBV11-2 and TRBJ2-2 for the parts outside the CDR3, the full variable domain is EAGVAQSPRYKIIEKRQSVAFWCNPISGHATLYWYQQILGQGPKLLIQFQNNGVVDDSQLPKDRFSAERLKGVDSTLKIQPAKLEDSAVYLCASSLGQGTGELFFGEGSRLTVL.

V is TRBV7-3 and J is TRBJ2-1; 7 nucleotides line up with TRBD2. V dropped 6 bases and J dropped 5; count of bases not matched to a gene: 13. In germline, CDR1 is SGHTA, CDR2 FQGTGA. The CDR3 length is 16 residues. DNA for the CDR3: TGTGCCAGCAGTAAAGAAGCGGGACTCATCAACAATGAGCAGTTCTTC. The encoded protein is CASSKEAGLINNEQFF.

This chain joins TRBV5-1 and TRBJ1-1, with 9 bases lining up with TRBD1. J was trimmed by 5 bases and V by 0 bases; bases with no gene match: 8. This CDR3 is built from 16 residues. Germline values: CDR1 SGHRS, CDR2 YFSETQ. Here the CDR3 reads CASSLERDRVYTEAFF. The DNA for the CDR3 is TGCGCCAGCAGCTTGGAAAGGGACAGGGTGTATACTGAAGCTTTCTTT.

The chain carries TRBV9 and TRBJ2-3; TRBD2 matches 8 bases. Germline V gene data show CDR1 as SGDLS and CDR2 as YYNGEE. The CDR3 loop spans 15 amino acids. Trimming at V came to 3 bases and at J to 3 bases, leaving 6 bases not matched to a gene. The chain's CDR3 is CASSGKRGQTDTQYF. The CDR3 DNA sequence: TGTGCCAGCAGCGGAAAGCGGGGGCAGACAGATACGCAGTATTTT.

The rearrangement uses TRBV7-3 and TRBJ2-2, with a tentative D call TRBD1 (5 bases). Trimming took off 6 bases at V and 7 bases at J, with 18 bases between the two ends. CDR1 is SGHTA, CDR2 FQGTGA, per germline. The CDR3 spans 15 residues. The DNA of the CDR3 is TGTGCCAGCAGTCTAACGAAGGGGTCGTTCGGGGAGCTGTTTTTT. Its protein product is CASSLTKGSFGELFF. Variable domain in full (rest from reference TRBV7-3 and TRBJ2-2): GAGVSQTPSNKVTEKGKYVELRCDPISGHTALYWYRQSLGQGPEFLIYFQGTGAADDSGLPNDRFFAVRPEGSVSTLKIQRTERGDSAVYLCASSLTKGSFGELFFGEGSRLTVL.

The chain uses TRBV9 and TRBJ2-1, with no clear D. Trimming took off 4 bases at V and 4 bases at J, with 15 bases between the two ends. Germline V CDR1 and CDR2: SGDLS, YYNGEE. The CDR3 runs 15 residues. The CDR3 nucleotides are TGTGCCAGCAGCCCGGGTGTCTTCATTTACAATGAGCAGTTCTTC. This sequence encodes CASSPGVFIYNEQFF.

The chain links TRBV7-3 to TRBJ2-1; 16 bases are shared with TRBD2. V lost 4 bases to trimming and J lost 8 bases; unmatched junction nucleotides: 8. The CDR3 covers 17 residues. In germline, CDR1 is SGHTA, CDR2 FQGTGA. In DNA form, the CDR3 reads TGTGCCAGCAGCTCCCTCGGGACTAGCGGGGGGGCCGATGAGCAGTTCTTC. Its translation: CASSSLGTSGGADEQFF.

Comments on this clone: The same CDR3 arises from other DNA sequences in this sample as well. The CDR3 DNA reads TGTGCCAGTAGTTTGAGAACTGAAGCTTTCTTT. This translates into CASSLRTEAFF. This chain uses TRBV19 with TRBJ1-1, with D unresolved. Germline V CDR1 and CDR2: LNHDA, SQIVND (reference sequence). V was shortened by 5 bases and J by 5 bases, with 6 bases between the two germline ends. The CDR3 loop spans 11 amino acids.

The chain links TRBV6-5 to TRBJ2-7, with a weak D call TRBD1 (6 bases). The germline V gene has CDR1 MNHEY and CDR2 SVGAGI. V dropped 0 bases and J dropped 4 bases, with 10 bases sitting between them. There are 14 residues in the CDR3. The chain's CDR3 is CASSYSDRQYEQYF. The CDR3 DNA is TGTGCCAGCAGTTACTCGGACAGACAATACGAGCAGTACTTC.

The chain uses TRBV7-2 and TRBJ2-5; 9 bases agree with TRBD2. This CDR3 has 15 residues. Germline lookup yields CDR1 SGHTA and CDR2 FQGNSA. V shed 4 bases, J shed 7 bases, and the junction held 10 bases outside the gene matches. The CDR3 region is CASSWGAGGLGTQYF. CDR3 DNA: TGTGCCAGCAGCTGGGGAGCGGGGGGACTCGGGACCCAGTACTTC. Based on the CDR3 plus reference TRBV7-2 and TRBJ2-5, the full variable domain is GAGVSQSPSNKVTEKGKDVELRCDPISGHTALYWYRQSLGQGLEFLIYFQGNSAPDKSGLPSDRFSAERTGGSVSTLTIQRTQQEDSAVYLCASSWGAGGLGTQYFGPGTRLLVL.